The source of this TCR beta chain is a study of a mutant IDH1 vaccine in newly diagnosed glioma. Study at large: The study started vaccination 4-6 weeks after radiotherapy alone, or with temozolomide cycles. Antecedent treatment encompassed radiotherapy, temozolomide, or their combination; the majority received both. Week 35 brought visit V12, which was followed by visit V13 at week 47.

Sequencing used immunoSEQ multiplex PCR; TCRdb keeps in-frame clones, though not all of them. The sample has about 56,000 clones; about 71% are singletons. Time point given: week 47, end of study. Doses of 300 ug of mutant IDH1 20-mer peptide were given with topical imiquimod. Note on this clone: Antigen unknown.

Between the trimmed V and J ends, which lost 9 bases and 5 bases, there was a span of 16 bases. Germline V gene lookup returns CDR1 SNHLY and CDR2 FYNNEI. The CDR3 covers 14 residues. The origin of this receptor is a man in his forties or fifties with glioma. The sample here was PBMCs, taken from a glioma patient whose treatment included an IDH1 peptide vaccine. The chain recombines TRBV2 with TRBJ1-4, with D possibly TRBD1 on 5 matching bases. The CDR3 coding sequence is TGTGCCAGAGCCTCCGGGACGGGGAATGAAAAACTGTTTTTT. It translates to CARASGTGNEKLFF.